The rows below give T cell receptor beta chains drawn from one sample of a study of human thymus T cells. Profiling relied on immunoSEQ multiplex PCR, and the TCRdb table lists in-frame clones only, not all of them. In the table there are some 120,000 clones, 90% to 95% of which are singletons. The specimen was thymus tissue. These receptors all stem from a boy younger than two with a congenital heart defect but otherwise immunologically healthy. The CDR3 runs from the conserved cysteine through the conserved F or W. A D gene is named only where the DNA matches it firmly. A row's size may be missing; if present it is once, few, many or a size class.

length: 14
size: few
V: TRBV18
D: -
J: TRBJ1-2
CDR3: CASSPPEGRYGYTF
DNA: TGTGCCAGCTCACCACCTGAAGGGAGGTATGGCTACACCTTC

length: 17
size: -
V: TRBV28
D: TRBD1
J: TRBJ1-5
CDR3: CASSHGRDRVGNQPQHF
DNA: TGTGCCAGCAGCCACGGAAGGGACAGGGTGGGAAATCAGCCCCAGCATTTT

length: 13
size: once
V: TRBV5-1
D: -
J: TRBJ1-1
CDR3: CASSLGANTEAFF
DNA: TGCGCCAGCAGCTTGGGGGCGAACACTGAAGCTTTCTTT

length: 16
size: -
V: TRBV4-2
D: -
J: TRBJ2-2
CDR3: CASSQGGLLNTGELFF
DNA: TGTGCCAGCAGCCAAGGAGGACTCCTCAACACCGGGGAGCTGTTTTTT

length: 17
size: -
V: TRBV11-2
D: TRBD2
J: TRBJ2-2
CDR3: CASSRPGTSGVTGELFF
DNA: TGTGCCAGCAGCCGCCCCGGGACTAGCGGGGTTACCGGGGAGCTGTTTTTT

length: 16
size: -
V: TRBV30
D: -
J: TRBJ1-4
CDR3: CAWSGDGPATNEKLFF
DNA: TGTGCCTGGAGCGGGGACGGACCTGCAACTAATGAAAAACTGTTTTTT

length: 15
size: -
V: TRBV7-2
D: -
J: TRBJ1-3
CDR3: CASSSRGISGNTIYF
DNA: TGTGCCAGCAGCTCGAGGGGAATCTCAGGAAACACCATATATTTT

length: 15
size: -
V: TRBV6-6
D: -
J: TRBJ1-1
CDR3: CASSYSASLGTEAFF
DNA: TGTGCCAGCAGTTACTCTGCCAGTTTGGGCACTGAAGCTTTCTTT

length: 16
size: -
V: TRBV4-3
D: -
J: TRBJ1-6
CDR3: CASTRGTGTYNSPLHF
DNA: TGCGCCAGCACCAGAGGAACGGGGACCTATAATTCACCCCTCCACTTT

length: 15
size: once
V: TRBV5-6
D: TRBD2
J: TRBJ2-7
CDR3: CASSQLAGPAYEQYF
DNA: TGTGCCAGCAGCCAATTAGCGGGACCCGCCTACGAGCAGTACTTC

length: 15
size: -
V: TRBV18
D: TRBD1
J: TRBJ1-1
CDR3: CASSPDRGLNTEAFF
DNA: TGTGCCAGCTCACCCGACAGGGGGTTGAACACTGAAGCTTTCTTT

length: 13
size: -
V: TRBV29-1
D: TRBD1
J: TRBJ2-5
CDR3: CSVEQGARETQYF
DNA: TGCAGCGTTGAACAGGGGGCGAGGGAGACCCAGTACTTC

length: 19
size: -
V: TRBV7-6
D: TRBD1
J: TRBJ2-2
CDR3: CASSLSGGTGTGDTGELFF
DNA: TGTGCCAGCAGCTTATCGGGTGGGACAGGGACAGGGGACACCGGGGAGCTGTTTTTT

length: 13
size: -
V: TRBV27
D: -
J: TRBJ2-7
CDR3: CASGPGPSYEQYF
DNA: TGTGCCAGCGGCCCGGGGCCCTCCTACGAGCAGTACTTC

length: 13
size: -
V: TRBV6-1
D: TRBD2
J: TRBJ2-7
CDR3: CASPGRGALEQYF
DNA: TGTGCCAGTCCCGGGCGGGGGGCACTAGAGCAGTACTTC

length: 17
size: -
V: TRBV7-2
D: -
J: TRBJ2-7
CDR3: CASSLTGPGGAPYEQYF
DNA: TGTGCCAGCAGCTTAACCGGGCCGGGGGGCGCCCCCTACGAGCAGTACTTC

length: 14
size: -
V: TRBV19
D: TRBD1
J: TRBJ2-7
CDR3: CASSIGQGAYEQYF
DNA: TGTGCCAGTAGTATAGGGCAGGGGGCCTACGAGCAGTACTTC

length: 17
size: -
V: TRBV7-8
D: TRBD1
J: TRBJ2-2
CDR3: CASSLVGTGGNTGELFF
DNA: TGTGCCAGCAGCTTAGTGGGTACAGGGGGAAACACCGGGGAGCTGTTTTTT

length: 14
size: -
V: TRBV6-6
D: TRBD1
J: TRBJ1-6
CDR3: CASSYPGGNSPLHF
DNA: TGTGCCAGCAGTTATCCAGGGGGAAATTCACCCCTCCACTTT

length: 12
size: once
V: TRBV28
D: -
J: TRBJ1-2
CDR3: CASSPRLDGYTF
DNA: TGTGCCAGCAGTCCGAGGCTGGATGGCTACACCTTC

length: 18
size: -
V: TRBV19
D: TRBD2
J: TRBJ2-1
CDR3: CASSIGLAGNSGHNEQFF
DNA: TGTGCCAGTAGTATTGGCCTAGCGGGGAATTCAGGTCACAATGAGCAGTTCTTC

length: 14
size: -
V: TRBV6-1
D: -
J: TRBJ2-1
CDR3: CASTSTSSYNEQFF
DNA: TGTGCCAGCACATCGACTAGCTCCTACAATGAGCAGTTCTTC

length: 16
size: -
V: TRBV6-1
D: TRBD1
J: TRBJ1-1
CDR3: CASSGLRGPGNTEAFF
DNA: TGTGCCAGCAGTGGACTTAGGGGGCCGGGGAACACTGAAGCTTTCTTT

length: 17
size: -
V: TRBV27
D: TRBD2
J: TRBJ2-7
CDR3: CASSPRGGTSENYEQYF
DNA: TGTGCCAGCAGTCCACGGGGGGGGACTAGCGAAAACTACGAGCAGTACTTC

length: 12
size: -
V: TRBV29-1
D: -
J: TRBJ2-7
CDR3: CSVGLHSYEQYF
DNA: TGCAGCGTTGGCCTTCACTCCTACGAGCAGTACTTC

length: 13
size: -
V: TRBV6-5
D: -
J: TRBJ2-2
CDR3: CASRGPRTGELFF
DNA: TGTGCCAGCAGAGGCCCTAGAACCGGGGAGCTGTTTTTT

length: 16
size: -
V: TRBV28
D: TRBD1
J: TRBJ1-2
CDR3: CASSSRTGEGNYGYTF
DNA: TGTGCCAGCAGTTCTAGGACAGGGGAGGGTAACTATGGCTACACCTTC

length: 14
size: -
V: TRBV5-1
D: TRBD2
J: TRBJ2-5
CDR3: CASSIPSGQETQYF
DNA: TGCGCCAGCAGCATTCCTAGCGGCCAAGAGACCCAGTACTTC

length: 11
size: -
V: TRBV28
D: -
J: TRBJ2-7
CDR3: CATNSFYEQYF
DNA: TGTGCCACCAACAGTTTCTACGAGCAGTACTTC